The clone carrying this T cell receptor (beta chain) was seen many times. The data were obtained in a study of lung T cells in sarcoidosis with Löfgren's syndrome. TCRdb analysed the reads with MiXCR anew, one entry per CDR3 protein. The sample lists 55,000 to 80,000 distinct CDR3 sequences, roughly 20% occurring once. Sequencing was done on a sample of CD4+ T cells from PBMCs. This TCR came from a human donor with sarcoidosis (Löfgren's syndrome or another form), or a control subject (not recorded which).

CDR3 residues: CASSLDSNQPQHF. The CDR3 DNA reads as TGTGCCAGCAGCTTGGACAGCAATCAGCCCCAGCATTTT. The chain has TRBV5-5 and TRBJ1-5; D is unresolved. Germline V CDR1 and CDR2: SGHKS, YYEKEE (reference sequence). This CDR3 has 13 residues. V lost 0 bases, J lost 1 base, and 2 bases lay in between.